This T cell receptor beta chain comes out of a study of cytomegalovirus exposure and HLA in healthy donors. General study results and limits: With later analysis, a missense DCLRE1C variant became linked to TCR beta V- and J-gene trimming. Roughly uniform sequencing depth across donors was assumed, possibly incorrectly.

In the case of this clone: Its antigen is still unknown.

PCR used 60 Vbeta primers and 13 Jbeta primers. Profiling relied on immunoSEQ multiplex PCR, and the TCRdb table lists in-frame clones only, not all of them. The data show 95,000 to 100,000 clones, 65% to 85% seen once. The material sequenced was PBMCs. The TCR sequence derives from a woman aged 60-75 years in good health and CMV-seropositive.

The CDR3 region is CASSQTSGRETQYF. The CDR3 DNA reads TGCGCCAGCAGCCAGACTAGCGGGAGAGAGACCCAGTACTTC. V and J are TRBV5-1 and TRBJ2-5; TRBD2 matches at 12 bases. The CDR3 runs 14 residues. After removal of 4 bases from V and 4 bases from J, the junction contained 2 bases not matched to a gene. Germline assignment: CDR1 SGHRS and CDR2 YFSETQ.